Below are 21 T cell receptor beta chains sequenced from a single sample in a study of blood T cells in healthy people across ages. Combining a sample-barcoded 5' primer with a J-beta primer mix, a second PCR ran for about 7 to 11 cycles. TCRdb reanalysed the 5' RACE reads using MiXCR and keeps one entry per CDR3 protein. The sample has around 1,500,000 distinct CDR3 sequences; 28% are singletons. Sequenced input: blood. The receptor set was obtained from a woman aged 25 to 45 in good health.

CDR3 residues: CASTGGSGQPQHF. CDR3 coding DNA: TGTGCCAGCACCGGTGGGTCGGGTCAGCCCCAGCATTTT. The chain uses TRBV6-5 and TRBJ1-5; D ambiguous. V was cut by 7 bases and J by 6 bases, with 13 bases left in between. Germline loops: CDR1 MNHEY, CDR2 SVGAGI. This CDR3 contains 13 residues.

The rearrangement uses TRBV2 and TRBJ1-1, with D possibly being TRBD1 (5 bases). Trimming removed 6 bases from V and 3 bases from J, with 8 bases in between. Germline V CDR1 and CDR2: SNHLY, FYNNEI. CDR3 size: 12 residues. CDR3 in DNA: TGTGCCAGCAGGTCGGGGGACACTGAAGCTTTCTTT. The encoded protein is CASRSGDTEAFF. The full variable domain, completed using reference TRBV2 and TRBJ1-1, is EPEVTQTPSHQVTQMGQEVILRCVPISNHLYFYWYRQILGQKVEFLVSFYNNEISEKSEIFDDQFSVERPDGSNFTLKIRSTKLEDSAMYFCASRSGDTEAFFGQGTRLTVV.

This clonotype has ten or more counts. V is TRBV3-1 and J is TRBJ2-1; possibly TRBD2 for D (6 bases). V lost 4 bases, J lost 7 bases, and 11 bases lay in between. CDR1 LGHDT and CDR2 YNNKEL come from the germline V gene (reference sequence). This CDR3 contains 13 residues. CDR3 nucleotides: TGTGCCAGCAGCCGGGCTAGCGCGAATGAGCAGTTCTTC. This encodes CASSRASANEQFF.

The rearrangement uses TRBV3-1 and TRBJ1-3; D call uncertain. Germline assignment: CDR1 LGHDT and CDR2 YNNKEL (reference sequence). The CDR3 consists of 12 residues. Trimming pared 4 bases from V and 9 bases from J, leaving 10 bases between. The CDR3 region is CASSLRRSTIYF. The CDR3 bases are TGTGCCAGCAGCCTCCGCCGGAGCACCATATATTTT. The entire variable domain, with the rest obtained from reference TRBV3-1 and TRBJ1-3, is as follows: DTAVSQTPKYLVTQMGNDKSIKCEQNLGHDTMYWYKQDSKKFLKIMFSYNNKELIINETVPNRFSPKSPDKAHLNLHINSLELGDSAVYFCASSLRRSTIYFGEGSWLTVV.

This clonotype turned up a few times. Here the CDR3 DNA reads TGTGCCTGGAGTGGGGACGGTGTCGGGGTCTACGAGCAGTACTTC. This gives the protein CAWSGDGVGVYEQYF. The V call is TRBV30, the J call TRBJ2-7; either TRBD1 or TRBD2 may fit D (5 bases each). Germline-derived CDR1 and CDR2 are GTSNPN and SVGIG (reference sequence). Deletions cut 1 base from V and 3 bases from J, with 16 bases between. The CDR3 length is 15 residues.

The chain employs TRBV6-6 and TRBJ2-1, with no clear D. CDR1 MNHNY and CDR2 SVGAGI come from the germline V gene (reference sequence). V dropped 5 bases and J dropped 9 bases, with 17 bases sitting between them. The length of the CDR3 is 14 residues. The CDR3 DNA sequence: TGTGCCAGCAGTCCGCGTAAGGGAAGTGGTGAGCAGTTCTTC. Encoded protein: CASSPRKGSGEQFF.

Ten or more counts support this clonotype. The chain combines TRBV29-1 with TRBJ2-5; D gene unclear. This CDR3 is 14 amino acids long. Looked up from germline, CDR1 is SQVTM and CDR2 is ANQGSEA. Trimming removed 1 base at V and 6 bases at J, with 15 bases between. Written as DNA, the CDR3 is TGCAGCGTTGAAGGGAGCCGGGTTGGAAAGACCCAGTACTTC. Translating gives CSVEGSRVGKTQYF.

Note on this clonotype: One end of the junction fails to match germline, which may point to a read error. The chain is built from TRBV28 and TRBJ2-1, with 7 bases matching TRBD1. The germline gives CDR1 MDHEN, CDR2 SYDVKM. The CDR3 covers 15 residues. This CDR3 is CASSSGGPNNDERFF. CDR3 sequence (DNA): TGTGCCAGCAGTTCAGGGGGTCCCAACAACGATGAGCGGTTCTTC.

This clonotype was seen only a few times. The chain combines TRBV20-1 with TRBJ1-2; 7 bases fit TRBD1. The V and J ends lost 0 bases and 4 bases, in that order; junction bases with no gene match: 5. The CDR3 extends over 14 amino acids. Germline CDR1 is DFQATT and CDR2 is SNEGSKA (reference sequence). CDR3 DNA: TGCAGTGCTAGAGATGACAGGGAGAGCTATGGCTACACCTTC. Translated, it gives CSARDDRESYGYTF.

This clonotype was observed a handful of times. The chain has TRBV2 and TRBJ1-2; 7 nucleotides line up with TRBD1. This CDR3 is 15 amino acids long. Germline CDR1 reads SNHLY; CDR2 reads FYNNEI. Trimming cost V 7 bases and J 7 bases; bases outside gene matches: 15. The CDR3 loop reads CASTIHRGRGGGYTF. As DNA, the CDR3 is TGTGCCAGCACCATACATCGGGGCAGGGGGGGTGGCTACACCTTC.

CDR3 loop: CSALAGGASNQPQHF. DNA of the CDR3: TGCAGTGCTTTGGCCGGGGGAGCTAGCAATCAGCCCCAGCATTTT. V usage is TRBV20-1 and J usage is TRBJ1-5; perhaps TRBD1 as D (5 bases). V was shortened by 5 bases and J by 0 bases, with 14 bases between the two germline ends. Germline CDR1 reads DFQATT; CDR2 reads SNEGSKA (reference sequence). The length of the CDR3 is 15 residues.

This clonotype was counted at least ten times. The J gene is TRBJ1-2, the V gene TRBV7-2; 7 nucleotides line up with TRBD1. Germline CDR1 and CDR2: SGHTA and FQGNSA. V dropped 5 bases and J dropped 7; count of bases not matched to a gene: 10. CDR3 length: 14 amino acids. In nucleotides, the CDR3 is TGTGCCAGCAGCGACGGACAGGCGGTTCCTGGCTACACCTTC. This encodes CASSDGQAVPGYTF.

V gene TRBV10-3 combines with J gene TRBJ1-6; D unresolved. From germline, CDR1 is ENHRY and CDR2 SYGVKD. The CDR3 contains 14 residues. V was pared by 5 bases and J by 8 bases, with 13 bases between. The CDR3 DNA follows: TGTGCCATCAGTCCTTGGGAGTCAGATTCACCCCTCCACTTT. Residues: CAISPWESDSPLHF.

This clonotype has just a few counts. V is TRBV7-6 and J is TRBJ2-5, with 10 bases identical to TRBD2. Germline V gene sequence: CDR1 SGHVS, CDR2 FNYEAQ. The CDR3 runs to 14 residues. J was trimmed by 5 bases and V by 5 bases; bases with no gene match: 5. Here the CDR3 DNA reads TGTGCCAGCAGCCCTAGCGGGAGAAGCGAGACCCAGTACTTC. This codes for CASSPSGRSETQYF.

The chain is built from TRBV7-9 and TRBJ2-5, with TRBD2 matching over 7 bases. Losses at the gene ends were 3 bases for V and 3 bases for J; bases not matched to a gene: 7. The germline V gene encodes CDR1 SEHNR and CDR2 FQNEAQ (reference sequence). The length of the CDR3 is 15 residues. The CDR3 reads CASSLGLAVKETQYF. Here the CDR3 DNA reads TGTGCCAGCAGCTTGGGGCTAGCGGTGAAAGAGACCCAGTACTTC.

The sample holds a few counts of this clonotype. The rearrangement uses TRBV6-5 and TRBJ1-2, with D uncertain. Germline loops: CDR1 MNHEY, CDR2 SVGAGI. Deletions cut 5 bases from V and 4 bases from J, with 11 bases between. This CDR3 has 13 residues. The CDR3 reads CASSRAFSYGYTF. As DNA, the CDR3 is TGTGCCAGCAGTCGGGCGTTCTCCTATGGCTACACCTTC.

The V and J genes are TRBV11-2 and TRBJ2-3; D is unresolved. This CDR3 contains 12 residues. CDR1 and CDR2 (germline): SGHAT, FQNNGV. The V and J ends lost 1 base and 7 bases respectively, with 6 bases between them. The CDR3 spells CASSLGSYTQYF. The CDR3 coding sequence is TGTGCCAGCAGCTTAGGATCCTATACGCAGTATTTT.

This clonotype came up a few times. The J gene is TRBJ2-5, the V gene TRBV20-1; unclear D gene. The CDR3 loop spans 15 amino acids. The V gene lost 0 bases and the J gene lost 5 bases, with 16 bases spanning the gap. CDR1 is DFQATT, CDR2 SNEGSKA, per germline (reference sequence). Written as DNA, the CDR3 is TGCAGTGCTAGAGATCTTCCGGCTAATAGGGAGACCCAGTACTTC. Protein sequence: CSARDLPANRETQYF.

This clonotype appeared a few times. The chain links TRBV20-1 to TRBJ2-1, with 9 bases that match TRBD2. Germline V gene lookup returns CDR1 DFQATT and CDR2 SNEGSKA (reference sequence). Germline trimming cut 0 bases from V and 7 bases from J; bases unmatched to any gene: 13. The CDR3 consists of 17 residues. The DNA of the CDR3 is TGCAGTGCTAGAGACTACCAAGCGGGAGGAGGCAAGAATGAGCAGTTCTTC. It yields the protein CSARDYQAGGGKNEQFF.

This chain joins TRBV6-5 and TRBJ1-1; D ambiguous. Trimming took off 11 bases at V and 4 bases at J, with 17 bases between the two ends. The germline V gene has CDR1 MNHEY and CDR2 SVGAGI. This CDR3 contains 13 residues. CDR3 sequence (DNA): TGTGCCGGCGGGCCAGGTTTGGGCACTGAAGCTTTCTTT. Translating gives CAGGPGLGTEAFF.

The chain joins TRBV19 to TRBJ2-1; D is unresolved. Per the germline V gene, CDR1 is LNHDA and CDR2 is SQIVND (reference sequence). The V and J ends lost 3 bases and 7 bases respectively, with 16 bases between them. The CDR3 is 15 residues long. CDR3 residues: CASSIWAAGENEQFF. CDR3 DNA: TGTGCCAGTAGTATCTGGGCGGCCGGAGAGAATGAGCAGTTCTTC.